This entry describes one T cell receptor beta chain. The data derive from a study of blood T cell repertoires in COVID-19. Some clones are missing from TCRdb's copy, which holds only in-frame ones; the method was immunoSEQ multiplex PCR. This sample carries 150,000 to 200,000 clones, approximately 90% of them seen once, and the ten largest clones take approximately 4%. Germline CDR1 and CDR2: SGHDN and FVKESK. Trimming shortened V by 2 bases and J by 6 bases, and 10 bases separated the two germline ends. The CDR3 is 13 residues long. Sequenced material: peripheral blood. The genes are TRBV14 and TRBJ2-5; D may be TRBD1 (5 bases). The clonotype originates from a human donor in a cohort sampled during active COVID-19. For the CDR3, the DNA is TGTGCCAGCAGCCAACCGGACACACAGACCCAGTACTTC. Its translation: CASSQPDTQTQYF.